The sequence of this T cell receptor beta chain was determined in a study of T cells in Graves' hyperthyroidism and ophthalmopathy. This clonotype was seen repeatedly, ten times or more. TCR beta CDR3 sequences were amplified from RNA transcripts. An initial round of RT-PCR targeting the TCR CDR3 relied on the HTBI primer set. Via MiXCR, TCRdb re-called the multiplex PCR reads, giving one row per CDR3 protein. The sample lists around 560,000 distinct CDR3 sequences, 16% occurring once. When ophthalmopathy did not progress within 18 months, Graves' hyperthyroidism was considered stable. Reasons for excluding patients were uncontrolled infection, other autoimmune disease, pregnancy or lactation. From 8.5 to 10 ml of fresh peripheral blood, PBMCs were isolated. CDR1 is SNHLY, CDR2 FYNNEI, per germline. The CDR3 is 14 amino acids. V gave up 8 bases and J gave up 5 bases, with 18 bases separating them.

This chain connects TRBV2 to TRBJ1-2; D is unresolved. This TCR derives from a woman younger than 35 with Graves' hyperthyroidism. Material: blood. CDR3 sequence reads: CASFQVRSLYGYTF. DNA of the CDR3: TGTGCCAGCTTTCAAGTTAGGTCTCTTTATGGCTACACCTTC.